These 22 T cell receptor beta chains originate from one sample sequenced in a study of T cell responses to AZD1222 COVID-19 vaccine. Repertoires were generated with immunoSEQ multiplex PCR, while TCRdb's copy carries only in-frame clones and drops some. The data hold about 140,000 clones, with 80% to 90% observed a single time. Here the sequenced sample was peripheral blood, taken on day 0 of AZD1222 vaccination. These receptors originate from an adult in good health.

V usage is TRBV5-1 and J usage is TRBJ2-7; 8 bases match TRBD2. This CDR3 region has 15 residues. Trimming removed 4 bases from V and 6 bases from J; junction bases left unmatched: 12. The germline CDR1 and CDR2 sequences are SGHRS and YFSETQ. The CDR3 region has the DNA TGCGCCAGCAGCCGTGACGGGCGGGGGGCGTCCGAGCAGTACTTC. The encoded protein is CASSRDGRGASEQYF.

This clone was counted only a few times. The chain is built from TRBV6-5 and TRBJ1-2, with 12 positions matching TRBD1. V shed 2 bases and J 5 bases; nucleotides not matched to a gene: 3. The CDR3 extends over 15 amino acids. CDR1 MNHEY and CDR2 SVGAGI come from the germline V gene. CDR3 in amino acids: CASSYKGQGAYGYTF. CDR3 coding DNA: TGTGCCAGCAGTTACAAGGGACAGGGGGCATATGGCTACACCTTC.

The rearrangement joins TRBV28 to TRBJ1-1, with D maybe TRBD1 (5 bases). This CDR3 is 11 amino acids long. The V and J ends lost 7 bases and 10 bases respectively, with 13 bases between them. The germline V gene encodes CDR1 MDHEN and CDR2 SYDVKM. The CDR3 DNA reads TGTGCCAGCACGACCAGGGTTGTAGCTTTCTTT. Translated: CASTTRVVAFF.

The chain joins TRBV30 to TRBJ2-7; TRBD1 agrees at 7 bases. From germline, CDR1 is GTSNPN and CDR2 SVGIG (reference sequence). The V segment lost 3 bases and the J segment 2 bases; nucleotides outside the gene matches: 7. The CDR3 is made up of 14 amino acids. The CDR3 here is CAWRDRGLPYEQYF. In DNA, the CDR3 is TGTGCCTGGAGAGATAGGGGGCTCCCCTACGAGCAGTACTTC. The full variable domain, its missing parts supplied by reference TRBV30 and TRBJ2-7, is SQTIHQWPATLVQPVGSPLSLECTVEGTSNPNLYWYRQAAGRGLQLLFYSVGIGQISSEVPQNLSASRPQDRQFILSSKKLLLSDSGFYLCAWRDRGLPYEQYFGPGTRLTVT.

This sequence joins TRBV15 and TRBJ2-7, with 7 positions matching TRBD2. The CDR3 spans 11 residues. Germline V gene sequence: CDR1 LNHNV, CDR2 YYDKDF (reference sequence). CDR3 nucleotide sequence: TGTGGGGTCGGCGGGGGTTACGAGCAGTACTTC. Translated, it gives CGVGGGYEQYF.

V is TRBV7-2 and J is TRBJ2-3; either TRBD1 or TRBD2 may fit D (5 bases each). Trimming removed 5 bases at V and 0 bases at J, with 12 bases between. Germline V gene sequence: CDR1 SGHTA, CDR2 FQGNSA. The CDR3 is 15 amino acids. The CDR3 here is CASSRRDGSTDTQYF. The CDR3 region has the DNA TGTGCCAGCAGCCGCCGGGACGGGAGCACAGATACGCAGTATTTT.

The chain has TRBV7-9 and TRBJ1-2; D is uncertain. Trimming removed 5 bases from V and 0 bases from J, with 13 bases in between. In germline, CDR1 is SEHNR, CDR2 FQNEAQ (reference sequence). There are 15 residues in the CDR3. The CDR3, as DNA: TGTGCCAGCAGCCGTGGCTCCGTTTCTAACTATGGCTACACCTTC. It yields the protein CASSRGSVSNYGYTF.

CDR3 in DNA: TGTGCCAGCAGTGATCGCGGGGGGCCCCACTCCTACGAGCAGTACTTC. Translation gives CASSDRGGPHSYEQYF. The J gene is TRBJ2-7, the V gene TRBV6-1; 8 nucleotides match TRBD2. CDR1 and CDR2 from the germline V gene are MNHNS and SASEGT. The CDR3 runs to 16 residues. The ends lost 3 bases at V and 0 bases at J; junction bases unmatched: 7.

CDR3 in amino acids: CASSLRDQPQHF. The DNA for the CDR3 is TGTGCCAGCAGCTTAAGGGATCAGCCCCAGCATTTT. The chain uses TRBV7-9 and TRBJ1-5; no reliable D call. CDR3 size: 12 residues. V gave up 2 bases and J gave up 5 bases, with 4 bases separating them. Germline loops: CDR1 SEHNR, CDR2 FQNEAQ (reference sequence).

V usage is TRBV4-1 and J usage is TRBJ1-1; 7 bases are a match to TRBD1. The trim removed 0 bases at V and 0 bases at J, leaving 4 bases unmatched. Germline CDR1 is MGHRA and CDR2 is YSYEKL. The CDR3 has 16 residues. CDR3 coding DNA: TGCGCCAGCAGCCAAGACAGGGGGGGTATGAACACTGAAGCTTTCTTT. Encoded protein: CASSQDRGGMNTEAFF.

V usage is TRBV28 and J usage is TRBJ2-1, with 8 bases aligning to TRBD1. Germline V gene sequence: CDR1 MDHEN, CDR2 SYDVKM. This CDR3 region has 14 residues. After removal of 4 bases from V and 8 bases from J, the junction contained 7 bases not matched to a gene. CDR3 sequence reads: CASSSLDREYEQFF. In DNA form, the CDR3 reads TGTGCCAGCAGTTCCTTGGACAGGGAGTATGAGCAGTTCTTC.

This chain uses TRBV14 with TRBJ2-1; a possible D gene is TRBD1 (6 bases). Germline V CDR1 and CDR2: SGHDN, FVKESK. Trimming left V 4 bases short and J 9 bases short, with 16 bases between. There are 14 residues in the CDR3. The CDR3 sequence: CASSPQGWLGEQFF. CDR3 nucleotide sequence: TGTGCCAGCAGCCCACAGGGTTGGTTGGGTGAGCAGTTCTTC.

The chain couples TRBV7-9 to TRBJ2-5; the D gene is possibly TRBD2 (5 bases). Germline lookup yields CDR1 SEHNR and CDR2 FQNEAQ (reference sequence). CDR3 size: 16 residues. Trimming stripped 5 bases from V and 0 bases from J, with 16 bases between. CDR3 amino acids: CASSPSSREYQETQYF. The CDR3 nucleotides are TGTGCCAGCAGCCCCAGCAGTAGGGAGTACCAAGAGACCCAGTACTTC.

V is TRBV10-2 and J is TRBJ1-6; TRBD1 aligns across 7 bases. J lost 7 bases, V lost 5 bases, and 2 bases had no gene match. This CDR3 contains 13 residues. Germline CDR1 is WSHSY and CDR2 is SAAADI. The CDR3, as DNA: TGCGCCAGCAGTCAGACAGGGAATTCACCCCTCCACTTT. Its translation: CASSQTGNSPLHF.

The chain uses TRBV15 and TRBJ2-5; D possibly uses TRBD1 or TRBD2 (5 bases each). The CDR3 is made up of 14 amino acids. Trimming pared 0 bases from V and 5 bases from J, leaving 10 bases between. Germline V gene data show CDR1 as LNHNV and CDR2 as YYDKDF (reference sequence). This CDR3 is CATSRDRGVETQYF. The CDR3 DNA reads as TGTGCCACCAGCAGAGATAGAGGGGTGGAGACCCAGTACTTC.

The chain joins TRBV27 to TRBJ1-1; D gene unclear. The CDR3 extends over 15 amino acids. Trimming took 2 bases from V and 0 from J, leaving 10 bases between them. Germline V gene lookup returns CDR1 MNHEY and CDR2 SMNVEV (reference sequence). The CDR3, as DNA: TGTGCCAGCAGTTTAGGTACCCAGATGAACACTGAAGCTTTCTTT. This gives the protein CASSLGTQMNTEAFF.

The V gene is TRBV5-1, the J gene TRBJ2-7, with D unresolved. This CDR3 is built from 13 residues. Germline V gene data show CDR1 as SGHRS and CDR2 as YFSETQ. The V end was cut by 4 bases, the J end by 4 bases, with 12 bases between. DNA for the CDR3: TGCGCCAGCAGCCCCTCCATGAATTACGAGCAGTACTTC. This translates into CASSPSMNYEQYF.

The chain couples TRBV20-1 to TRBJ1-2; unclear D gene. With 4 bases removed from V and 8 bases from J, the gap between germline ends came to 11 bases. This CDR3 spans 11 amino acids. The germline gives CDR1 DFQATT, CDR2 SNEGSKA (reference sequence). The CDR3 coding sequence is TGCAGTGCTAAAAGTCCGGGGGGCTACACCTTC. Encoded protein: CSAKSPGGYTF.

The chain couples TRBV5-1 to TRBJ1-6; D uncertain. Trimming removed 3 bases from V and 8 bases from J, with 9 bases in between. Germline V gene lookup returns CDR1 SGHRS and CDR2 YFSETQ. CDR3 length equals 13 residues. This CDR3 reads CASSSMDHSPLHF. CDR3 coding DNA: TGCGCCAGCAGCTCAATGGACCATTCACCCCTCCACTTT.

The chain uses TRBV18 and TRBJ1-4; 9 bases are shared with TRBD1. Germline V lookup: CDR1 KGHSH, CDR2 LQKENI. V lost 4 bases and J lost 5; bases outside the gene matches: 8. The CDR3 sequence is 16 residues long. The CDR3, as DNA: TGTGCCAGCTCACAACATAGAGACAGGGGGAATGAAAAACTGTTTTTT. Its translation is CASSQHRDRGNEKLFF. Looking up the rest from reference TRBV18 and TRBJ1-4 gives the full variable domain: NAGVMQNPRHLVRRRGQEARLRCSPMKGHSHVYWYRQLPEEGLKFMVYLQKENIIDESGMPKERFSAEFPKEGPSILRIQQVVRGDSAAYFCASSQHRDRGNEKLFFGSGTQLSVL.

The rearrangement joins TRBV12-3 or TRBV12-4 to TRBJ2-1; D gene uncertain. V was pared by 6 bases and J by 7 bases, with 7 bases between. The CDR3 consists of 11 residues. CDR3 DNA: TGTGCCAGCAGCCTTACGAATGAGCAGTTCTTC. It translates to CASSLTNEQFF.

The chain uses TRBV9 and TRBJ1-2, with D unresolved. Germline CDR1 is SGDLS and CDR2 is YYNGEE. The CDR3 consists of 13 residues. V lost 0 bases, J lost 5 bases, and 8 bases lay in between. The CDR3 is CASSVVSQYGYTF. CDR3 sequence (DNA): TGTGCCAGCAGCGTAGTCAGTCAATATGGCTACACCTTC.